Listed here are 19 T cell receptor beta chains from one sample, sequenced in a study of shared clonotypes between healthy human individuals. The table came from immunoSEQ multiplex PCR; TCRdb's copy has only in-frame clones and leaves some out. This table has 450,000 to 500,000 clones, approximately 80% appearing once. The sequenced material came from PBMCs. Receptors were obtained from a middle-aged woman in good health. Some clones in this sample may be carry-over from other donors' samples.

The chain combines TRBV9 with TRBJ2-3; 8 bases agree with TRBD2. Germline V CDR1 and CDR2: SGDLS, YYNGEE. The CDR3 length is 15 residues. V lost 2 bases, J lost 2 bases, and 4 bases stayed unmatched. This CDR3 is CASSVLGGDTDTQYF. CDR3 coding DNA: TGTGCCAGCAGCGTTCTCGGGGGGGACACAGATACGCAGTATTTT.

This rearrangement joins TRBV18 to TRBJ2-7; 12 nucleotides line up with TRBD1. Trimming removed 8 bases from V and 7 bases from J; junction bases left unmatched: 12. Germline-derived CDR1 and CDR2 are KGHSH and LQKENI. CDR3 length equals 15 residues. The CDR3 DNA is TGTGCCAGCACGAAAACGGGACAGGGGGCCGGGGAGCAGTACTTC. Residues: CASTKTGQGAGEQYF. Variable domain in full (rest from reference TRBV18 and TRBJ2-7): NAGVMQNPRHLVRRRGQEARLRCSPMKGHSHVYWYRQLPEEGLKFMVYLQKENIIDESGMPKERFSAEFPKEGPSILRIQQVVRGDSAAYFCASTKTGQGAGEQYFGPGTRLTVT.

The CDR3 region is CASSRDRNQPQHF. CDR3 DNA: TGTGCCAGCAGCCGTGACCGAAATCAGCCCCAGCATTTT. This sequence joins TRBV7-2 and TRBJ1-5; the D is unclear. Germline loops: CDR1 SGHTA, CDR2 FQGNSA. V was cut by 5 bases and J by 4 bases, with 9 bases left in between. This CDR3 has 13 amino acids.

This clone was observed a handful of times. V gene TRBV28 combines with J gene TRBJ1-5, with 9 bases identical to TRBD1. This CDR3 contains 15 residues. Trimming took 2 bases from V and 9 from J; bases not matched to a gene: 8. CDR1 is MDHEN, CDR2 SYDVKM, per germline. The CDR3 bases are TGTGCCAGCAGTTTAGGACAGGGGACAGCTGGGCCCCAGCATTTT. Amino acid sequence: CASSLGQGTAGPQHF.

V and J are TRBV9 and TRBJ1-5; no firm D call. CDR1 is SGDLS, CDR2 YYNGEE, per germline. V shed 4 bases and J shed 5 bases, with 10 bases lying between them. The length of the CDR3 is 13 residues. For the CDR3, the DNA is TGTGCCAGCAGCCTCCAGACGGATCAGCCCCAGCATTTT. As protein: CASSLQTDQPQHF.

The chain employs TRBV30 and TRBJ2-1, with D perhaps being TRBD1 or TRBD2 (5 bases each). The CDR3 totals 14 residues. The germline CDR1 and CDR2 sequences are GTSNPN and SVGIG (reference sequence). Trimming removed 6 bases from V and 9 bases from J, with 21 bases in between. The CDR3: CACQVRGSGSEQFF. The CDR3 nucleotides read TGTGCCTGTCAAGTGAGGGGATCGGGGAGTGAGCAGTTCTTC. The full variable domain, its missing parts supplied by reference TRBV30 and TRBJ2-1, is SQTIHQWPATLVQPVGSPLSLECTVEGTSNPNLYWYRQAAGRGLQLLFYSVGIGQISSEVPQNLSASRPQDRQFILSSKKLLLSDSGFYLCACQVRGSGSEQFFGPGTRLTVL.

In this sample, this clone turned up once. Possible read error: a much larger clone is one base away. In this CDR3 the conserved last residue, phenylalanine or tryptophan, is missing, so a read error is likely. This chain connects TRBV30 to TRBJ1-5; possible D gene TRBD1, 5 bases. V shed 2 bases and J shed 0 bases, with 14 bases lying between them. The germline V gene encodes CDR1 GTSNPN and CDR2 SVGIG (reference sequence). This CDR3 spans 16 amino acids. Here the CDR3 reads CAWSLGAGNSNQPQHL. As DNA, the CDR3 is TGTGCCTGGAGTCTCGGGGCAGGCAATAGCAATCAGCCCCAGCATCTT.

The V gene is TRBV5-4, the J gene TRBJ2-5; TRBD1 aligns across 8 bases. V trimming: 3 bases; J trimming: 5 bases; junction bases outside the gene matches: 18. Germline CDR1 SGHNT, CDR2 YYREEE (reference sequence). This CDR3 has 18 amino acids. In nucleotides, the CDR3 is TGTGCCAGCAGCTCCCCGGGACAGGTCTCCGACAAAGGGGAGACCCAGTACTTC. Its protein is CASSSPGQVSDKGETQYF.

Remarks on this clone: Other nucleotide sequences from this sample produce the same CDR3. The CDR3 loop is CASSLRSYNEQFF. The DNA for the CDR3 is TGTGCCAGCAGCTTAAGGTCCTACAATGAGCAGTTCTTC. V gene TRBV7-3 combines with J gene TRBJ2-1; no firm D call. Germline V lookup: CDR1 SGHTA, CDR2 FQGTGA. The V gene lost 1 base and the J gene lost 1 base, with 2 bases spanning the gap. This CDR3 is built from 13 residues.

This clone has more than one count but fewer than ten. This chain links TRBV7-9 with TRBJ1-1, with TRBD1 matching over 8 bases. Germline-derived CDR1 and CDR2 are SEHNR and FQNEAQ (reference sequence). This CDR3 region has 12 residues. J lost 1 base, V lost 10 bases, and 2 bases had no gene match. The CDR3 nucleotides read TGTGCCACCGACAGGGGGAACACTGAAGCTTTCTTT. Its protein is CATDRGNTEAFF.

The rearrangement links TRBV9 to TRBJ2-1, with D perhaps matching TRBD2 (6 bases). Germline V lookup: CDR1 SGDLS, CDR2 YYNGEE. Trimming removed 4 bases at V and 5 bases at J, with 13 bases between. CDR3 length: 14 residues. The CDR3 coding sequence is TGTGCCAGCAGCTCCCTAGCGTGGGACAATGAGCAGTTCTTC. It specifies CASSSLAWDNEQFF.

The chain combines TRBV19 with TRBJ1-1; no reliable D call. The CDR3 runs to 12 residues. The V and J ends lost 6 bases and 7 bases respectively, with 12 bases between them. Germline assignment: CDR1 LNHDA and CDR2 SQIVND (reference sequence). CDR3 loop: CASRDRLHEAFF. The CDR3 coding sequence is TGTGCCAGTAGGGATAGGTTGCATGAAGCTTTCTTT.

The V gene is TRBV4-1, the J gene TRBJ1-5, with 8 nucleotides matching TRBD1. V shed 2 bases and J 0 bases; nucleotides not matched to a gene: 9. In germline, CDR1 is MGHRA, CDR2 YSYEKL. This CDR3 comprises 18 residues. The CDR3 protein is CASSQSPGQANSNQPQHF. For the CDR3, the DNA is TGCGCCAGCAGCCAATCCCCGGGACAGGCTAATAGCAATCAGCCCCAGCATTTT.

As concerns this clone: A much more abundant neighbour one base away suggests this may be a read error. Here the CDR3 DNA reads TGTGCCCGATCTAGCGGAGGCACAGGTACGCAGTATTTT. This translates into CARSSGGTGTQYF. This rearrangement joins TRBV30 to TRBJ2-3, with 7 nucleotides matching TRBD2. The CDR3 is 13 amino acids. CDR1 is GTSNPN, CDR2 SVGIG, per germline (reference sequence).

This clone has a handful of counts. V usage is TRBV10-1 and J usage is TRBJ2-7; no firm D call. The CDR3 spans 13 residues. V gave up 4 bases and J gave up 6 bases, with 13 bases separating them. CDR1 and CDR2 (germline): WNHNN, SYGVQD (reference sequence). As DNA, the CDR3 is TGCGCCAGCAGTGTCCAGGTAGTCGGCGAGCAGTACTTC. It specifies CASSVQVVGEQYF.

The chain combines TRBV7-3 with TRBJ2-1; TRBD1 is a possible D gene (6 bases). V was shortened by 5 bases and J by 5 bases, with 13 bases between the two germline ends. CDR3 length: 14 residues. Germline loops: CDR1 SGHTA, CDR2 FQGTGA. The CDR3 spells CASSPGQSHNEQFF. CDR3 DNA: TGTGCCAGCAGCCCTGGACAGTCCCACAATGAGCAGTTCTTC.

This clone was seen a few times. The chain joins TRBV7-9 to TRBJ1-1; D call uncertain. Per germline, CDR1 SEHNR and CDR2 FQNEAQ (reference sequence). This CDR3 is 13 amino acids long. Trimming shortened V by 1 base and J by 1 base, and 4 bases separated the two germline ends. The CDR3 here is CASSLGSNTEAFF. The DNA for the CDR3 is TGTGCCAGCAGCTTAGGGTCGAACACTGAAGCTTTCTTT.

V and J are TRBV29-1 and TRBJ2-5; D may be TRBD1 or TRBD2 (7 bases each). This CDR3 is 18 amino acids long. V shed 4 bases and J shed 5 bases, with 29 bases lying between them. Germline CDR1 is SQVTM and CDR2 is ANQGSEA. CDR3 nucleotide sequence: TGCAGCGTTGGACAGGGAAGCGGGATCCTTTCGGAGGCGGAGACCCAGTACTTC. Protein sequence: CSVGQGSGILSEAETQYF.

The rearrangement uses TRBV15 and TRBJ1-1, with a tentative D call TRBD1 (5 bases). Germline-derived CDR1 and CDR2 are LNHNV and YYDKDF (reference sequence). The CDR3 contains 15 residues. V was trimmed by 1 base and J by 4 bases, leaving 13 bases between them. The CDR3 protein is CATSRGSGASTEAFF. In nucleotides, the CDR3 is TGTGCCACCAGCAGAGGGAGTGGGGCCAGCACTGAAGCTTTCTTT.